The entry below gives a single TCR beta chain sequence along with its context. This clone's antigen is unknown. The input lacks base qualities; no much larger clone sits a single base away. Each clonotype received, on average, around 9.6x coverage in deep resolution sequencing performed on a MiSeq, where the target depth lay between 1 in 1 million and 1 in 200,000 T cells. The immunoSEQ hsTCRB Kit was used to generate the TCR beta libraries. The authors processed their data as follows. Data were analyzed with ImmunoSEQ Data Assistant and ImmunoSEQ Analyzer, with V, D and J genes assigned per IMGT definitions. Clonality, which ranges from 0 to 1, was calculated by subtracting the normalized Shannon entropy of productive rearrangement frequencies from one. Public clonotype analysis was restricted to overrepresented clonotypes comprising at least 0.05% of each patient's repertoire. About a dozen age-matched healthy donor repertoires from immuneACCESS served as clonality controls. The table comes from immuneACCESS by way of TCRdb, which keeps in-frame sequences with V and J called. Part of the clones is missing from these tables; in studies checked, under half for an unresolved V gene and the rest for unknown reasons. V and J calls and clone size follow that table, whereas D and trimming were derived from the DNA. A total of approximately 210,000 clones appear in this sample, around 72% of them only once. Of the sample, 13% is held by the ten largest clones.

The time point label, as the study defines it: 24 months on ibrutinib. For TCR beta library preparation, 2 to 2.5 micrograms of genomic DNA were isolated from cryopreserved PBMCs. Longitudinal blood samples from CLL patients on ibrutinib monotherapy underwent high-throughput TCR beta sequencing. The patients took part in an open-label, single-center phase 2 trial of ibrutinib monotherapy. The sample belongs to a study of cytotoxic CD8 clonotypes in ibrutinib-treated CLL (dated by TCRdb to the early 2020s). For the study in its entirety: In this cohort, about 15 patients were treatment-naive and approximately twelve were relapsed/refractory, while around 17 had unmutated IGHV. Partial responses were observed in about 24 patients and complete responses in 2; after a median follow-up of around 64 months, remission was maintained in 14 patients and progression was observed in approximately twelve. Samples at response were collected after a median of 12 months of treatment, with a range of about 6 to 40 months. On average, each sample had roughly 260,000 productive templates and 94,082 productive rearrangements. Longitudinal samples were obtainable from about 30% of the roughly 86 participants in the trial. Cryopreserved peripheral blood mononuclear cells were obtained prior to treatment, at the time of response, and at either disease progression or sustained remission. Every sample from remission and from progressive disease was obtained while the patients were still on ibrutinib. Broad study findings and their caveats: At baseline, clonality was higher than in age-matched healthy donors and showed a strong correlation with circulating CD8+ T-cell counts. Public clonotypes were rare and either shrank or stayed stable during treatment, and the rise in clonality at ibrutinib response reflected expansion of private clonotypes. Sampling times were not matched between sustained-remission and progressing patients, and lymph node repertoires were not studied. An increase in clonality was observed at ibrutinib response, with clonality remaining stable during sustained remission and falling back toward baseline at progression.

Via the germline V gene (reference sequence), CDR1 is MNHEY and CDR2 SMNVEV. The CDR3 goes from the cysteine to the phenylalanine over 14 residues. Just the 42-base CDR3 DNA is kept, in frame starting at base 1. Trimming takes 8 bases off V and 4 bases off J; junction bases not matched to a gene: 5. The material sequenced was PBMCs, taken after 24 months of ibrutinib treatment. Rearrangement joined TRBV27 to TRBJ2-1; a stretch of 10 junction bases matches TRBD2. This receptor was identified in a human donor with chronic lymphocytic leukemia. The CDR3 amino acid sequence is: CASQREGKYNEQFF. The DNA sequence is TGTGCCAGCCAGCGGGAGGGTAAATACAATGAGCAGTTCTTC.